The rows below give T cell receptor beta chains drawn from one sample of a study of blood T cell repertoires in COVID-19. Repertoires were generated with immunoSEQ multiplex PCR, while TCRdb's copy carries only in-frame clones and drops some. The sample lists approximately 220,000 clones; approximately 86% were seen once. Material for sequencing was PBMCs or T cells enriched from blood (not recorded which). The receptor source for this set is a woman between 40 and 50 years old with acute COVID-19. Both conserved end residues are part of each CDR3. The D gene is left open where the match is weak. Not every row has a clone size; where given, it reads once, few, many or a size class.

D gene | J gene | V gene | clone size | CDR3 DNA | CDR3 protein
TRBD2 | TRBJ2-2 | TRBV19 | - | TGTGCCAGTAGTATTAAAAGGCGGGAGGTCCAGTTTTTT | CASSIKRREVQFF
- | TRBJ2-3 | TRBV27 | - | TGTGCCAGCAGTTCGATTTACTTCACAGATACGCAGTATTTT | CASSSIYFTDTQYF
TRBD1 | TRBJ2-3 | TRBV9 | - | TGTGCCAGCACAAGGACAGGACTCACGTTCACAGATACGCAGTATTTT | CASTRTGLTFTDTQYF
TRBD1 | TRBJ1-6 | TRBV11-2 | - | TGTGCCAGCAGCTTAAATTCCGGGACAGGGGATTCACCCCTCCACTTT | CASSLNSGTGDSPLHF
- | TRBJ2-1 | TRBV28 | - | TGTGCCAGCAGTTTATGGGTGGGGGGGACAAGAAATGAGCAGTTCTTC | CASSLWVGGTRNEQFF
- | TRBJ2-1 | TRBV19 | - | TGTGCCAGTAGTATAGATTTAACAGAGCAGTTCTTC | CASSIDLTEQFF
- | TRBJ1-1 | TRBV13 | - | TGTGCCAGCAGAGCCGGGACAAACCCTGAAGCTTTCTTT | CASRAGTNPEAFF
TRBD1 | TRBJ1-6 | TRBV19 | - | TGTGCCAGTAGCCGGACAGGTGTATCCCCTTCCTCACCCCTCCACTTT | CASSRTGVSPSSPLHF
TRBD1 | TRBJ1-5 | TRBV3-1/TRBV3-2 | - | TGTGCCAGCAAAGGACAGGGAAATCAGCCCCAGCATTTT | CASKGQGNQPQHF
- | TRBJ2-3 | TRBV13 | few | TGTGCCAGCAGCTGGCGGGACAGAAAATTCACAGATACGCAGTATTTT | CASSWRDRKFTDTQYF
TRBD2 | TRBJ2-1 | TRBV28 | - | TGTGCCAGCAGGCGACAGAGCGGGAGAACCTACAATGAGCAGTTCTTC | CASRRQSGRTYNEQFF
TRBD2 | TRBJ2-5 | TRBV5-1 | - | TGCGCCAGCAGCTCTAGCGGGAGCCTCTCGGAGACCCAGTACTTC | CASSSSGSLSETQYF
- | TRBJ1-2 | TRBV7-9 | - | TGTGCCAGCAGGCAGACGACAGCTAACTATGGCTACACCTTC | CASRQTTANYGYTF
- | TRBJ2-7 | TRBV15 | once | TGTGCCACCAGCAGGGGGGCCGAGCAGTACTTC | CATSRGAEQYF
- | TRBJ1-3 | TRBV13 | - | TGTGCCAGCAGCCCATCCGGAAACACCATATATTTT | CASSPSGNTIYF
- | TRBJ2-1 | TRBV13 | - | TGTGCCAGCAGCCCCGAGTTTCGTAATGAGCAGTTCTTC | CASSPEFRNEQFF
TRBD1 | TRBJ2-7 | TRBV5-4 | - | TGTGCCAGCAGCTTGTCCTTGGACAGGGGGCCGAGGGAGCAGTACTTC | CASSLSLDRGPREQYF
- | TRBJ1-1 | TRBV28 | - | TGTGCCAGCAGTTTACCAGAGACAGAAGCTTTCTTT | CASSLPETEAFF
TRBD2 | TRBJ2-1 | TRBV27 | once | TGTGCCAGCATTGCTAGCGGGGGACCCAATGAGCAGTTCTTC | CASIASGGPNEQFF
TRBD2 | TRBJ2-1 | TRBV6-5 | - | TGTGCCAGCAGCATACTAGCGGGAAACTACAATGAGCAGTTCTTC | CASSILAGNYNEQFF
- | TRBJ1-3 | TRBV30 | - | TGTGCCTGGAAGGCGGGGGCTGGAAACACCATATATTTT | CAWKAGAGNTIYF
- | TRBJ1-2 | TRBV28 | - | TGTGCCAGCACCCCCCAGGGCAGTAGGAGCTATGGCTACACCTTC | CASTPQGSRSYGYTF
TRBD2 | TRBJ2-1 | TRBV7-9 | - | TGTGCCAGCAGCCTGCGGGGGTCCTACAATGAGCAGTTCTTC | CASSLRGSYNEQFF
- | TRBJ1-1 | TRBV5-6 | - | TGTGCCAGCAGCGACGGGACATTCAACACTGAAGCTTTCTTT | CASSDGTFNTEAFF
- | TRBJ2-5 | TRBV15 | - | TGTGCCACCAGCAGACTAGCGGAGACCCAGTACTTC | CATSRLAETQYF
TRBD1 | TRBJ2-7 | TRBV6-5 | - | TGTGCCAGCAGCCATGACAGGGGGACCTACGAGCAGTACTTC | CASSHDRGTYEQYF
- | TRBJ2-7 | TRBV5-1 | - | TGCGCCAGCAGCTTGGGGCAGATCAAAACCTACGAGCAGTACTTC | CASSLGQIKTYEQYF
TRBD1 | TRBJ2-2 | TRBV6-5 | - | TGTGCCAGCAGTTCCGGACAGGGGGTTCAAACCGGGGAGCTGTTTTTT | CASSSGQGVQTGELFF
- | TRBJ2-1 | TRBV10-3 | - | TGTGCCATCAGGGGGGGGCTAGCGGCTCTCAATGAGCAGTTCTTC | CAIRGGLAALNEQFF
TRBD1 | TRBJ1-5 | TRBV28 | - | TGTGCCAGCAGTTCCAGGGGGCGACCCCAGCATTTT | CASSSRGRPQHF
TRBD1 | TRBJ1-2 | TRBV30 | - | TGTGCCTGGAGTGCAGACAGGGTTAACTATGGCTACACCTTC | CAWSADRVNYGYTF
TRBD1 | TRBJ2-1 | TRBV7-9 | - | TGTGCCAGCGGCAAACAGGGGGCATCAGGAGGGGAGCAGTTCTTC | CASGKQGASGGEQFF
- | TRBJ2-7 | TRBV5-4 | - | TGTGCCAGCAAAATAGGGGGGGGAAGCTCCTACGAGCAGTACTTC | CASKIGGGSSYEQYF
TRBD2 | TRBJ2-1 | TRBV5-1 | - | TGCGCCAGCAGCCCTAATAGCGGGAACTCCTACAATGAGCAGTTCTTC | CASSPNSGNSYNEQFF
TRBD1 | TRBJ2-3 | TRBV28 | once | TGTGCCAGCATTTTAGGGCCAAGGGGGCGCAGCACAGATACGCAGTATTTT | CASILGPRGRSTDTQYF
TRBD1 | TRBJ1-1 | TRBV4-3 | few | TGCGCCAGCAGCCACCTACAGGGGAGAGGGGACACTGAAGCTTTCTTT | CASSHLQGRGDTEAFF
TRBD2 | TRBJ2-3 | TRBV28 | - | TGTGCCACAGGACTAGCCTCGAGCACAGATACGCAGTATTTT | CATGLASSTDTQYF
- | TRBJ2-2 | TRBV7-6 | - | TGTGCCAGCAGCTTGCTTTTTACTTCTACCGGGGAGCTGTTTTTT | CASSLLFTSTGELFF
- | TRBJ2-7 | TRBV11-3 | - | TGTGCCAGCAGCTTAGAGCTACAGGCCAGGCGCTACGAGCAGTACTTC | CASSLELQARRYEQYF
TRBD1 | TRBJ1-2 | TRBV24-1 | - | TGTGCCACCAGTGATACCGACAGGGAGGTCTATGGCTACACCTTC | CATSDTDREVYGYTF
- | TRBJ1-5 | TRBV28 | - | TGTGCCAGCAGGCAGAGCAATCAGCCCCAGCATTTT | CASRQSNQPQHF
- | TRBJ2-1 | TRBV15 | - | TGTGCCACCAGCAGAGAAGGGGTTTTTGAGCAGTTCTTC | CATSREGVFEQFF
TRBD1 | TRBJ2-7 | TRBV19 | - | TGTGCCAGTAGCCGGGACAGTCAAGCCCGTACCTACGAGCAGTACTTC | CASSRDSQARTYEQYF
- | TRBJ1-2 | TRBV28 | few | TGTGCCAGCAGTTGGGAGGGACCGGCTAGGGGCTACACCTTC | CASSWEGPARGYTF
- | TRBJ2-2 | TRBV6-6 | - | TGTGCCAGCACCGGACAAGCCTCGAACACCGGGGAGCTGTTTTTT | CASTGQASNTGELFF
- | TRBJ2-3 | TRBV20-1 | - | TGCAGTGCTAGTCTCGAAGGACTCAGCACAGATACGCAGTATTTT | CSASLEGLSTDTQYF
- | TRBJ2-5 | TRBV11-3 | - | TGTGCCAGCAGCACAAAAGAGACCCAGTACTTC | CASSTKETQYF
- | TRBJ1-1 | TRBV5-1 | - | TGCGCCAGCAGTAAAATATCAGGATCCATGAACACTGAAGCTTTCTTT | CASSKISGSMNTEAFF
TRBD1 | TRBJ1-1 | TRBV20-1 | - | TGCAGTGCTAGTCCGGACAGGGGGCGTACTGAAGCTTTCTTT | CSASPDRGRTEAFF
TRBD1 | TRBJ2-1 | TRBV3-1/TRBV3-2 | - | TGTGCCAGCAGCCAAGTTAGATCAGCCGGACAGGGGGCTTCCTACAATGAGCAGTTCTTC | CASSQVRSAGQGASYNEQFF
TRBD2 | TRBJ2-2 | TRBV19 | - | TGTGCCAGTAGGGGGCTAGCGGTAACCGGGGAGCTGTTTTTT | CASRGLAVTGELFF
- | TRBJ2-5 | TRBV11-1 | - | TGTGCCAGCAGCTTGTCCGGGATCCAAGAGACCCAGTACTTC | CASSLSGIQETQYF
TRBD1 | TRBJ1-2 | TRBV28 | - | TGTGCCAGCAACACAGGGGGGCCGCGGGGCTACACCTTC | CASNTGGPRGYTF
- | TRBJ2-7 | TRBV7-2 | - | TGTGCCAGCAGCTATACAGCGGATAGCTCCTACGAGCAGTACTTC | CASSYTADSSYEQYF
- | TRBJ1-3 | TRBV5-1 | - | TGCGCCAGCAGCTTGACGTCTCCAGTCGGAAACACCATATATTTT | CASSLTSPVGNTIYF
- | TRBJ1-5 | TRBV28 | few | TGTGCCAGCACCTGGGGGGTTAATCAGCCCCAGCATTTT | CASTWGVNQPQHF
TRBD1 | TRBJ2-3 | TRBV7-9 | - | TGTGCCAGCAGCAAAACAGGGGCCGGAGGAGATACGCAGTATTTT | CASSKTGAGGDTQYF
- | TRBJ1-1 | TRBV7-9 | few | TGTGCCAGCAGCTTAGCCTTCACTGAAGCTTTCTTT | CASSLAFTEAFF
- | TRBJ2-7 | TRBV7-9 | - | TGTGCCAGCAGCCCCCGCTCCTACGAGCAGTACTTC | CASSPRSYEQYF